The clone carrying this T cell receptor (beta chain) appeared a single time. Its antigen is not known. This record belongs to a study of shared clonotypes between healthy human individuals. For the study at large: Donors had three CD4 naive, three CD4 memory, two CD8 naive and one CD8 memory plate apiece. Notes on the study in general: Even with large depth, rarefaction showed that sorted-subset sequencing was incomplete.

TCRdb's copy holds only in-frame clones and misses some; the assay was immunoSEQ multiplex PCR. Among around 1.1 million clones listed, around 78% were seen once. All the donors were Caucasian adults who lived in Nashville, Tennessee. Trimming cost V 1 base and J 6 bases; bases outside gene matches: 7. The CDR3 totals 16 residues. CDR1 and CDR2 from the germline V gene are SGHVS and FNYEAQ. The sequence came from a man between 18 and 35 years old in good health. Some clones in this sample may be carry-over from other donors' samples. Sequencing was carried out using memory CD4+ T cells from PBMCs. Subset specified: CD45RA-negative fraction. This chain connects TRBV7-6 to TRBJ2-1; 9 bases align to TRBD2. This chain's CDR3 is CASSLEGGRVSNEQFF. For the CDR3, the DNA is TGTGCCAGCAGCTTAGAGGGCGGGAGGGTTTCCAATGAGCAGTTCTTC.